These T cell receptor beta chains were read from a single sample in a study of T cell repertoires in cytomegalovirus infection. TCRdb redid the calling of the reads with MiXCR, one entry per CDR3 protein. The table lists about 300,000 distinct CDR3 sequences, roughly a tenth of them singletons. The specimen was PBMCs. The receptors originated from a human donor in good health (CMV status not recorded). Some clones in this sample may be carry-over from other donors' samples. Both conserved end residues are part of each CDR3. Each record gives: clone size, J gene, D gene, V gene, CDR3 DNA, CDR3 protein. A D gene is named only where the DNA matches it firmly. A row's size may be missing; if present it is once, few, many or a size class.

>many|TRBJ2-1|-|TRBV20-1
TGCAGTGCTAGAGAGGAAGTACGGCTCAATGAGCAGTTCTTC
CSAREEVRLNEQFF
>few|TRBJ2-5|TRBD1|TRBV5-6
TGTGCCAGCAGCTTCGGACAGGGGGTCGCCAAGACCCAGTACTTC
CASSFGQGVAKTQYF
>-|TRBJ1-1|TRBD1|TRBV12-3/TRBV12-4
TGTGCCAGCAGGACCTGGACAGGGGGAAACACTGAAGCTTTCTTT
CASRTWTGGNTEAFF
>-|TRBJ2-1|TRBD2|TRBV7-2
TGTGCCAGCAGCTTAGTGGCGGGGGGGTGCAATGAGCAGTTCTTC
CASSLVAGGCNEQFF
>many|TRBJ1-1|-|TRBV7-2
TGTGCCAGCAGCTTCTCTGGGAGGGGGGCTGAAGCTTTCTTT
CASSFSGRGAEAFF
>many|TRBJ1-5|-|TRBV20-1
TGCAGTGCTAGCCTTTATAGCAATCAGCCCCAGCATTTT
CSASLYSNQPQHF
>many|TRBJ2-1|-|TRBV20-1
TGCAGTGCCAACGTACAAGGAGGCATATACAATGAGCAGTTCTTC
CSANVQGGIYNEQFF
>few|TRBJ1-2|-|TRBV20-1
TGCAGTGCTAGACAGGACAGCAGGGATTTCTATGGCTACACCTTC
CSARQDSRDFYGYTF
>-|TRBJ1-5|-|TRBV15
TGTGCCACCAGCAGGCCGGGACAAAATCAGCCCCAGCATTTT
CATSRPGQNQPQHF
>many|TRBJ2-4|-|TRBV12-3/TRBV12-4
TGTGCCAGCAGGACAGGCGGGGACATTCAGTACTTC
CASRTGGDIQYF
>many|TRBJ2-7|-|TRBV2
TGTGCCAGCAGTGAGGGTCGAACCTACGAGCAGTACTTC
CASSEGRTYEQYF
>many|TRBJ1-2|-|TRBV4-3
TGCGCCAGCAGCCAAGATGCGGCAGGCGCTAACTATGGCTACACCTTC
CASSQDAAGANYGYTF
>-|TRBJ2-5|TRBD1|TRBV18
TGTGCCAGCTCGCGAATCCGGGACAGGGAGGAGACCCAGTACTTC
CASSRIRDREETQYF
>many|TRBJ2-7|-|TRBV5-1
TGCGCCAGCAGCGCGGGCTACGAGCAGTACTTC
CASSAGYEQYF
>-|TRBJ1-2|-|TRBV2
TGTGCCAGCAGTGGGGCCAGGACCTACTATGGCTACACCTTC
CASSGARTYYGYTF
>-|TRBJ2-1|TRBD2|TRBV20-1
TGCAGTGCTAGAGTCGGGGGGGTCTACAATGAGCAGTTCTTC
CSARVGGVYNEQFF
>many|TRBJ2-5|TRBD1|TRBV7-9
TGTGCCAGCAGCCTCAGGGGGCGCGGGGAGACCCAGTACTTC
CASSLRGRGETQYF
>-|TRBJ1-1|-|TRBV24-1
TGTGCCACCAGTGATTGCGACCCGGGACGGATGAACACTGAAGCTTTCTTT
CATSDCDPGRMNTEAFF
>many|TRBJ1-2|TRBD1|TRBV11-1
TGTGCCAGCAGCCAATCCAGACAGGGCGCCTATGGCTACACCTTC
CASSQSRQGAYGYTF
>once|TRBJ2-2|TRBD2|TRBV5-1
TGCGCCAGCAGCTTGGCGGGGAGGGCCACCGGGGAGCTGTTTTTT
CASSLAGRATGELFF
>many|TRBJ2-5|-|TRBV7-3
TGTGCCAGCAGCTTTACACCCTCGGAGACCCAGTACTTC
CASSFTPSETQYF
>many|TRBJ2-2|-|TRBV7-2
TGTGCCAGCAGCTCCGCGAACACCGGGGAGCTGTTTTTT
CASSSANTGELFF
>many|TRBJ2-2|TRBD2|TRBV28
TGTGCCAGCAGTTCGTTCGGGTTAGCGGGGGATAACACCGGGGAGCTGTTTTTT
CASSSFGLAGDNTGELFF
>many|TRBJ2-3|-|TRBV20-1
TGCAGTGCTCCGACCGAAGGGCCAGATACGCAGTATTTT
CSAPTEGPDTQYF
>few|TRBJ2-3|TRBD2|TRBV20-1
TGCAGTGCTAGAGGAGCTAGCGGGGGAGACACAGATACGCAGTATTTT
CSARGASGGDTDTQYF
>few|TRBJ1-3|-|TRBV2
TGTGCCAGCCACAGGCCGACTGGAAACACCATATATTTT
CASHRPTGNTIYF
>many|TRBJ2-1|TRBD1|TRBV28
TGTGCCAGCAGTCGGACAGGGGGCTTAAATGAGCAGTTCTTC
CASSRTGGLNEQFF
>many|TRBJ2-7|-|TRBV27
TGTGCCAGCAGTTTATCAAGGGACAAAACTTCTACGGAGCAGTACTTC
CASSLSRDKTSTEQYF
>many|TRBJ1-4|TRBD1|TRBV6-5
TGTGCCAGCAGTTACCGGACAGGGGCTGATAATGAAAAACTGTTTTTT
CASSYRTGADNEKLFF
>many|TRBJ2-2|-|TRBV9
TGTGCCAGCAGCGCCCTTAAGGGGAGCGGGGAGCTGTTTTTT
CASSALKGSGELFF
>many|TRBJ1-1|TRBD1|TRBV7-2
TGTGCCAGCAGCTGGGGACAGCAGAACACTGAAGCTTTCTTT
CASSWGQQNTEAFF
>-|TRBJ2-3|-|TRBV15
TGTGCCACCAGCAGAGAAGGGCAGGGGTCCACAGATACGCAGTATTTT
CATSREGQGSTDTQYF
>many|TRBJ2-4|-|TRBV7-2
TGTGCCAGCAGCGTGACCGGGACTGAAACGTACTTC
CASSVTGTETYF
>-|TRBJ2-5|TRBD1|TRBV7-9
TGTGCCAGCAGCATACCGACAGGGGCCCAAGAGACCCAGTACTTC
CASSIPTGAQETQYF
>-|TRBJ2-1|TRBD2|TRBV20-1
TGCAGTGCTAGAGGAGGTAGCGGGGGCAATGAGCAGTTCTTC
CSARGGSGGNEQFF